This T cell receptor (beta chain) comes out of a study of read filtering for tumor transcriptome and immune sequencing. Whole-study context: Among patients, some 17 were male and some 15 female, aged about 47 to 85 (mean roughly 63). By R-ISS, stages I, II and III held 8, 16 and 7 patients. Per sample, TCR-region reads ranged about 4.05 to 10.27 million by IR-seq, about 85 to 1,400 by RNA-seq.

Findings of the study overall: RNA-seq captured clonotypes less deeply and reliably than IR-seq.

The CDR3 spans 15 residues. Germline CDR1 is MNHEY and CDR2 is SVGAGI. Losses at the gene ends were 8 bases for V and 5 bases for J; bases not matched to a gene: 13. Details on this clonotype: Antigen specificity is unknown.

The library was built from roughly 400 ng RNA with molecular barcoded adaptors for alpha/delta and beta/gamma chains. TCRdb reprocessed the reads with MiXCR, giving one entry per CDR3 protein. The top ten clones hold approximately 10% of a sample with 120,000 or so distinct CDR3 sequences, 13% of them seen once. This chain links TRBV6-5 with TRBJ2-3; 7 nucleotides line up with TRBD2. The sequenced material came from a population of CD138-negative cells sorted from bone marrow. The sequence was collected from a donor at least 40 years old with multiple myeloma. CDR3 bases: TGTGCCAGCCAACCCTCGGCGGGGGAGGGAGATACGCAGTATTTT. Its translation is CASQPSAGEGDTQYF.